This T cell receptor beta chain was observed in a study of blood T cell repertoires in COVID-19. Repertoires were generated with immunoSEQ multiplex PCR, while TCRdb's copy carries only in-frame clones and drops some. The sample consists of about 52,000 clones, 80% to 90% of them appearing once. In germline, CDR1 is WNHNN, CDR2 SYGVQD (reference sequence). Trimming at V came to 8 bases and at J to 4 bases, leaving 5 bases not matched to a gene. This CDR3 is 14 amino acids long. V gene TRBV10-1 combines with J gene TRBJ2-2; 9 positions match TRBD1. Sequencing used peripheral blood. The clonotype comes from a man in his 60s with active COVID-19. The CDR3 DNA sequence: TGCGCCAGCGGTACAGGGGGCATCACCGGGGAGCTGTTTTTT. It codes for CASGTGGITGELFF.